These 20 T cell receptor beta chains came from one sample sequenced in a study of cytomegalovirus exposure and HLA in healthy donors. The PCR used 60 Vbeta and 13 Jbeta primers. Here immunoSEQ multiplex PCR was the method, and the copy in TCRdb shows in-frame clones only, minus some. The data hold under 140,000 clones, with about three quarters observed a single time. The sample taken for sequencing was PBMCs. These receptors all come from a woman aged 55-70 years in good health and CMV-seropositive.

The rearrangement uses TRBV2 and TRBJ2-5; D is ambiguous. In germline, CDR1 is SNHLY, CDR2 FYNNEI. Trimming left V 3 bases short and J 4 bases short, with 9 bases between. This CDR3 has 13 residues. CDR3 amino acids: CASSEVRGETQYF. Here the CDR3 DNA reads TGTGCCAGCAGTGAGGTTAGAGGAGAGACCCAGTACTTC.

This chain links TRBV5-1 with TRBJ2-1, with D unclear. Trimming pared 0 bases from V and 9 bases from J, leaving 7 bases between. In germline, CDR1 is SGHRS, CDR2 YFSETQ. The CDR3 is made up of 12 amino acids. CDR3 nucleotides: TGCGCCAGCAGCTTGGTCCCCGGTGAGCAGTTCTTC. This sequence encodes CASSLVPGEQFF.

The table lists this clone with a count of one. This rearrangement joins TRBV5-1 to TRBJ2-7; perhaps TRBD1 as D (5 bases). Germline V gene lookup returns CDR1 SGHRS and CDR2 YFSETQ. V dropped 4 bases and J dropped 3 bases, with 14 bases sitting between them. The CDR3 contains 14 residues. The CDR3 nucleotides read TGCGCCAGCAGCAGGGGCTTAGAGGACTACGAGCAGTACTTC. Translating gives CASSRGLEDYEQYF.

The V gene is TRBV29-1, the J gene TRBJ2-7, with TRBD1 matching 7 bases. The CDR3 contains 12 residues. Unmatched junction bases numbered 5, after V lost 4 bases and J lost 5 bases. Germline V gene data show CDR1 as SQVTM and CDR2 as ANQGSEA. The CDR3 DNA sequence: TGCAGCGTTGCCGTGACAGGGAACGAGCAGTACTTC. Residues: CSVAVTGNEQYF.

The chain is built from TRBV4-1 and TRBJ2-1; 10 bases map to TRBD2. The CDR3 is 17 amino acids. The V gene end was trimmed by 3 bases and the J gene end by 2 bases; junction bases not matched to a gene: 7. Per germline, CDR1 MGHRA and CDR2 YSYEKL. The CDR3 coding sequence is TGCGCCAGCAGCCATGTTCTAGCGGGAGTGACCTACAATGAGCAGTTCTTC. This translates into CASSHVLAGVTYNEQFF.

The CDR3 protein is CASSVSSRMGSEQYF. CDR3 sequence (DNA): TGTGCCAGCAGCGTAAGCTCCAGGATGGGGAGCGAGCAGTACTTC. The chain couples TRBV9 to TRBJ2-7, with TRBD2 as a possible D gene (5 bases). The CDR3 loop spans 15 amino acids. The ends were cut back, 1 base at V and 6 bases at J, with 17 bases in the middle. CDR1 SGDLS and CDR2 YYNGEE come from the germline V gene.

Note on this clone: This sequence may be a read error, since a much larger clone differs from it by one base. The genes are TRBV6-1 and TRBJ1-1; 8 bases match TRBD1. This CDR3 is 13 amino acids long. CDR1 and CDR2 (germline): MNHNS, SASEGT. Here the CDR3 DNA reads TGTGCCAGCACCCGGGACAGGAATACTGAAGTTTTCTTT. Protein sequence: CASTRDRNTEVFF.

This chain links TRBV2 with TRBJ2-7; 11 nucleotides line up with TRBD2. Germline-derived CDR1 and CDR2 are SNHLY and FYNNEI. The trim removed 1 base at V and 3 bases at J, leaving 2 bases unmatched. The CDR3 is 15 residues long. This CDR3 is CASSEGLAGNYEQYF. CDR3 nucleotide sequence: TGTGCCAGCAGTGAAGGACTAGCGGGGAACTACGAGCAGTACTTC.

This sequence joins TRBV4-1 and TRBJ2-5, with 8 bases identical to TRBD2. The J call may be wrong; the DNA end is better matched by TRBJ2-7. The germline V gene has CDR1 MGHRA and CDR2 YSYEKL. The CDR3 is 15 amino acids. The DNA for the CDR3 is TGCGCCAGCAGCCATTTAGCGGGGTCGAACTACGAGCAGTACTTC. Translating it yields CASSHLAGSNYEQYF.

The gene calls are TRBV5-1 and TRBJ2-7; D perhaps matches TRBD1 (6 bases). This CDR3 contains 14 residues. Trimming left V 0 bases short and J 5 bases short, with 12 bases between. Germline V lookup: CDR1 SGHRS, CDR2 YFSETQ. The CDR3 loop is CASSLGHRVDEQYF. The CDR3 DNA follows: TGCGCCAGCAGCTTGGGGCACAGGGTAGACGAGCAGTACTTC.

The chain's CDR3 is CASSGGLAGGAKNIQYF. The CDR3, as DNA: TGTGCCAGCAGCGGGGGACTAGCGGGAGGAGCCAAAAACATTCAGTACTTC. The chain combines TRBV2 with TRBJ2-4, with TRBD2 identical over 15 bases. The CDR3 runs to 17 residues. The germline gives CDR1 SNHLY, CDR2 FYNNEI. V shed 6 bases and J 0 bases; nucleotides not matched to a gene: 3.

This clone appeared once. The CDR3 loop is CASSQDWDGGTQYF. The DNA of the CDR3 is TGTGCCAGCAGCCAAGATTGGGACGGGGGGACCCAGTACTTC. The chain recombines TRBV4-2 with TRBJ2-5; D is possibly TRBD2 (6 bases). V was clipped by 0 bases and J by 7 bases, with 12 bases between them. This CDR3 region has 14 residues. Per the germline V gene, CDR1 is LGHNA and CDR2 is YNFKEQ.

V and J are TRBV18 and TRBJ2-3; D is unresolved. V lost 4 bases and J 1 base, leaving 15 bases between the germline ends. This CDR3 region has 16 residues. Per the germline V gene, CDR1 is KGHSH and CDR2 is LQKENI. The CDR3 nucleotides read TGTGCCAGCTCACAAAATAAGATCCGGGGCACAGATACGCAGTATTTT. Translated, it gives CASSQNKIRGTDTQYF. The full variable domain, completed using reference TRBV18 and TRBJ2-3, is NAGVMQNPRHLVRRRGQEARLRCSPMKGHSHVYWYRQLPEEGLKFMVYLQKENIIDESGMPKERFSAEFPKEGPSILRIQQVVRGDSAAYFCASSQNKIRGTDTQYFGPGTRLTVL.

This clone was found once. The chain carries TRBV5-1 and TRBJ2-2; 11 nucleotides match TRBD1. The germline gives CDR1 SGHRS, CDR2 YFSETQ. The ends lost 4 bases at V and 7 bases at J; junction bases unmatched: 6. This CDR3 is 15 amino acids long. The CDR3 reads CASSHGQGAVGELFF. DNA for the CDR3: TGCGCCAGCAGCCACGGACAGGGGGCTGTCGGGGAGCTGTTTTTT.

V is TRBV27 and J is TRBJ1-1; D is uncertain. V was clipped by 1 base and J by 3 bases, with 15 bases between them. The CDR3 extends over 16 amino acids. Germline V gene sequence: CDR1 MNHEY, CDR2 SMNVEV (reference sequence). The DNA of the CDR3 is TGTGCCAGCAGTTTATTAAGACCGGGAGGAGACACTGAAGCTTTCTTT. It codes for CASSLLRPGGDTEAFF.

This rearrangement joins TRBV4-2 to TRBJ1-5; 8 bases map to TRBD1. This CDR3 has 16 residues. Germline CDR1 is LGHNA and CDR2 is YNFKEQ. With V trimmed by 1 base and J by 0 bases, 2 bases remained unmatched. In DNA, the CDR3 is TGTGCCAGCAGCCAAGCGGACAGGGATAGCAATCAGCCCCAGCATTTT. It is translated as CASSQADRDSNQPQHF.

The rearrangement links TRBV27 to TRBJ2-7; 7 bases align to TRBD1. The trim removed 10 bases at V and 5 bases at J, leaving 14 bases unmatched. The germline V gene has CDR1 MNHEY and CDR2 SMNVEV (reference sequence). There are 14 residues in the CDR3. CDR3 nucleotide sequence: TGTGCCACTCCCCGAGACAGGGCGACCCACGAGCAGTACTTC. It encodes CATPRDRATHEQYF.

This chain joins TRBV5-1 and TRBJ2-7, with 7 bases matching TRBD2. Germline trimming cut 0 bases from V and 6 bases from J; bases unmatched to any gene: 9. Looked up from germline, CDR1 is SGHRS and CDR2 is YFSETQ. This CDR3 region has 15 residues. CDR3 bases: TGCGCCAGCAGCTTGGAGGCGGGAGTATATGTCGAGCAGTACTTC. It codes for CASSLEAGVYVEQYF.

The CDR3 DNA follows: TGCAGCGCTCATCCGGACAGAGAGAACACTGAAGCTTTCTTT. This codes for CSAHPDRENTEAFF. The rearrangement joins TRBV29-1 to TRBJ1-1, with a possible D match to TRBD1 (6 bases). The CDR3 sequence is 14 residues long. Trimming cost V 7 bases and J 1 base, with 16 bases left between them. From germline, CDR1 is SQVTM and CDR2 ANQGSEA.

V usage is TRBV28 and J usage is TRBJ1-5, with D possibly matching TRBD1 (6 bases). CDR1 and CDR2 from the germline V gene are MDHEN and SYDVKM. Between the trimmed V and J ends, which lost 6 bases and 2 bases, there was a span of 14 bases. The CDR3 is 15 residues long. CDR3: CASRLLDRGNQPQHF. The DNA of the CDR3 is TGTGCCAGCAGATTGCTGGACAGAGGCAATCAGCCCCAGCATTTT.